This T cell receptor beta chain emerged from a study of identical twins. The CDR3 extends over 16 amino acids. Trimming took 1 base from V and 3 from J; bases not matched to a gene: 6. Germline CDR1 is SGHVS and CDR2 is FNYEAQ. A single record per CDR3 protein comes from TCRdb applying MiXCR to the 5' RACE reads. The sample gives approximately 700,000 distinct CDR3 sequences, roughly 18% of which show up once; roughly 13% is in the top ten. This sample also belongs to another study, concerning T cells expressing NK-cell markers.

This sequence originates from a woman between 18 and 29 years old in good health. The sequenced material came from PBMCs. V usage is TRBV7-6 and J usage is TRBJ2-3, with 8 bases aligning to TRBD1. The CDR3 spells CASSLVTGGETDTQYF. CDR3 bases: TGTGCCAGCAGCTTAGTAACAGGGGGAGAGACAGATACGCAGTATTTT.